Each of the 9 T cell receptor beta chains below was sequenced from the same sample in a study of shared clonotypes between healthy human individuals. Libraries were prepared by immunoSEQ multiplex PCR; TCRdb keeps only in-frame clonotypes and omits some of them. This table has about 1 million clones, around 75% appearing once. The sequencing input was memory CD4+ T cells sorted from blood. Subset in this sample: CD45RA-negative fraction. The source of these receptors is a man aged 18 to 29 in good health.

The V and J genes are TRBV7-9 and TRBJ1-3; TRBD1 might be the D (6 bases). The CDR3 runs 14 residues. V was trimmed by 4 bases and J by 4 bases, leaving 11 bases between them. Germline V gene lookup returns CDR1 SEHNR and CDR2 FQNEAQ (reference sequence). The CDR3: CASSSWTEGNTIYF. CDR3 nucleotide sequence: TGTGCCAGCAGCTCATGGACAGAAGGAAACACCATATATTTT.

The chain is built from TRBV4-2 and TRBJ2-3; 9 bases fit TRBD1. V was pared by 1 base and J by 3 bases, with 8 bases of the junction left unmatched. This CDR3 spans 17 amino acids. Germline V gene sequence: CDR1 LGHNA, CDR2 YNFKEQ. The CDR3 here is CASSQVPGQGVTDTQYF. For the CDR3, the DNA is TGTGCCAGCAGCCAAGTCCCGGGACAGGGAGTTACAGATACGCAGTATTTT.

This sequence joins TRBV28 and TRBJ2-3; D possibly corresponds to TRBD1 (5 bases). The CDR3 spans 16 residues. CDR1 is MDHEN, CDR2 SYDVKM, per germline. V lost 5 bases and J lost 2, with 17 bases in between. CDR3 in amino acids: CASSPLGQAATDTQYF. The CDR3 DNA reads as TGTGCCAGCAGTCCCCTGGGGCAGGCCGCCACAGATACGCAGTATTTT.

J is TRBJ2-5 and V is TRBV6-6; D gene ambiguous. V was clipped by 11 bases and J by 4 bases, with 23 bases between them. CDR3 length equals 15 residues. In germline, CDR1 is MNHNY, CDR2 SVGAGI (reference sequence). DNA of the CDR3: TGTGCCGTCCTAAAAATCGCCGACATTGGAGAGACCCAGTACTTC. Encoded protein: CAVLKIADIGETQYF.

The V call is TRBV30, the J call TRBJ2-1; D remains unclear. The germline V gene encodes CDR1 GTSNPN and CDR2 SVGIG (reference sequence). CDR3 size: 13 residues. V was trimmed by 4 bases and J by 5 bases, leaving 12 bases between them. The CDR3 region is CAWTDIGNNEQFF. DNA of the CDR3: TGTGCCTGGACCGACATTGGGAACAATGAGCAGTTCTTC.

A word on this clone: Additional DNA sequences in this sample encode the identical CDR3. The CDR3 region has the DNA TGTGCCATCAGTGAAAGCGGGAGCACAGATACGCAGTATTTT. Translated: CAISESGSTDTQYF. The chain carries TRBV10-3 and TRBJ2-3, with D possibly being TRBD2 (6 bases). This CDR3 is built from 14 residues. Germline V gene data show CDR1 as ENHRY and CDR2 as SYGVKD. Trimming cost V 3 bases and J 0 bases, with 7 bases left between them.

This chain links TRBV2 with TRBJ2-3; 9 bases agree with TRBD1. The V gene's germline CDR1 is SNHLY and CDR2 FYNNEI. The CDR3 consists of 14 residues. Trimming took 6 bases from V and 4 from J; bases not matched to a gene: 5. In DNA form, the CDR3 reads TGTGCCAGCAGGGACAGGGGAATCGCAGATACGCAGTATTTT. Encoded protein: CASRDRGIADTQYF.

In nucleotides, the CDR3 is TGCGCCAGCAGCACGGGTCAGATTCCTAGCGGGAGCTCCTACGAGCAGTACTTC. It codes for CASSTGQIPSGSSYEQYF. V is TRBV5-1 and J is TRBJ2-7; 10 bases are a match to TRBD2. The CDR3 covers 18 residues. CDR1 and CDR2 from the germline V gene are SGHRS and YFSETQ. V dropped 4 bases and J dropped 0; count of bases not matched to a gene: 13.

About this clone itself: One end of the junction varies from germline; a read error may be responsible. The genes are TRBV28 and TRBJ2-5; D is undetermined. This CDR3 is 14 amino acids long. Germline V gives CDR1 MDHEN, CDR2 SYDVKM. The CDR3 protein is CASSFSRPQGTQYF. CDR3 nucleotides: TGTGCCAGCAGTTTCAGCCGTCCCCAAGGGACCCAGTACTTC.